Detailed here is one T cell receptor (beta chain). Once extracted for a subset, genomic DNA was divided evenly among several immunoSEQ plates. Method: immunoSEQ multiplex PCR; TCRdb's copy keeps in-frame clones and lacks some. The data show about 700,000 clones, 92% seen once. In the naive CD8 group, cells lacked CD45RO and were positively selected for CCR7, so terminally differentiated effector memory CD45RA+ cells were left out. This sample is part of a study of shared clonotypes between healthy human individuals. Sequences were obtained from naive CD8+ T cells sorted from blood. This sequence originates from a man younger than 40 in good health.

CDR3 sequence reads: CASSLATGEVRGYTF. CDR3 sequence (DNA): TGTGCCAGCAGTTTAGCTACAGGGGAGGTGAGAGGCTACACCTTC. The chain carries TRBV27 and TRBJ1-2; 7 nucleotides line up with TRBD1. Germline V CDR1 and CDR2: MNHEY, SMNVEV (reference sequence). The CDR3 is 15 amino acids. The junction had 11 bases not matched to a gene; V was cut back by 2 bases and J by 8 bases.